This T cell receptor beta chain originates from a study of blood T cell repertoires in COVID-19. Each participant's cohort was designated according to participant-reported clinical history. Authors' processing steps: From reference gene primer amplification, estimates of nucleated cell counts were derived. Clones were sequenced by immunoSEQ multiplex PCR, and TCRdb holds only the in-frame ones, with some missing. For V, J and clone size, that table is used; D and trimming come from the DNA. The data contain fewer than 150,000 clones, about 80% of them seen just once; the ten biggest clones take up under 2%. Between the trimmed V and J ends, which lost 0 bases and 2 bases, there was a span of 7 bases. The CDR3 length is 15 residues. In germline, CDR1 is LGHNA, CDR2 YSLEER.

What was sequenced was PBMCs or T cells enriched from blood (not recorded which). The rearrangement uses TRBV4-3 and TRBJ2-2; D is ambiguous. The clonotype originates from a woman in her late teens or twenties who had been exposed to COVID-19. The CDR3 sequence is CASSQDSVNTGELFF. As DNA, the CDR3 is TGCGCCAGCAGCCAAGATAGTGTTAACACCGGGGAGCTGTTTTTT.